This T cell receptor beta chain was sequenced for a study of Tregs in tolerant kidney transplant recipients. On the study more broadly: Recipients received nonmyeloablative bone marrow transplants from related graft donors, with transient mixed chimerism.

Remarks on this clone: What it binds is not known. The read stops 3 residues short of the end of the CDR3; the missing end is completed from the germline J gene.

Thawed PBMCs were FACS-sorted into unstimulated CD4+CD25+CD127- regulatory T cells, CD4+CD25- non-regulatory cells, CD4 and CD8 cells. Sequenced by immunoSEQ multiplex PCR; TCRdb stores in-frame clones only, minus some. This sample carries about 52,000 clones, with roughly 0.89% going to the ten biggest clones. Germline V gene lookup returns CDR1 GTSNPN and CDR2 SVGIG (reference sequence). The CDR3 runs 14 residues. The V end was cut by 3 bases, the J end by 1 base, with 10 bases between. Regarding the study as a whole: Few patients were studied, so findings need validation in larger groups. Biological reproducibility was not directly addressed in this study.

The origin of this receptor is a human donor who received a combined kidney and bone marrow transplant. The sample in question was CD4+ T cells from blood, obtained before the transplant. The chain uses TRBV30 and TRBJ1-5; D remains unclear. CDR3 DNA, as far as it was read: TGTGCCTGGAGCCAACTAGCGAGCAATCAGCCC. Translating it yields CAWSQLASNQP. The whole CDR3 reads CAWSQLASNQPQHF.